Following are 19 T cell receptor beta chains from one sample sequenced in a study of blood T cell repertoires in COVID-19 (TCRdb year 2020). Library creation used the immunoSEQ multiplex PCR assay. This is the immuneACCESS table as TCRdb keeps it, with only in-frame sequences that have V and J called. A part of the clones is gone; compared with another copy, unresolved V genes explain less than half, and the rest is unexplained. This sample comprises 200,000 or so clones, around 90% of them detected only once. 0.82% of the sample lies in the top ten. The material sequenced was peripheral blood. The receptors were sampled from a man between 60 and 75 years old with COVID-19, enrolled during active disease.

The gene calls are TRBV7-2 and TRBJ2-1; a possible D gene is TRBD1 (6 bases). CDR1 SGHTA and CDR2 FQGNSA come from the germline V gene. V was trimmed by 0 bases and J by 7 bases, leaving 13 bases between them. This CDR3 is built from 15 residues. Here the CDR3 reads CASSLAQPGVNEQFF. CDR3 in DNA: TGTGCCAGCAGCTTAGCACAGCCAGGGGTAAATGAGCAGTTCTTC.

The chain employs TRBV3-1 (or the pseudogene TRBV3-2) and TRBJ2-7; 12 bases are a match to TRBD1. Germline V gene lookup returns CDR1 LGHDT and CDR2 YNNKEL (reference sequence). The CDR3 covers 16 residues. Unmatched junction bases numbered 7, after V lost 1 base and J lost 6 bases. The DNA for the CDR3 is TGTGCCAGCAGCCAAGCCCCCGGGACAGGGGGCCGCGAGCAGTACTTC. Translating it yields CASSQAPGTGGREQYF.

The chain couples TRBV5-4 to TRBJ2-7; possibly TRBD2 for D (6 bases). Trimming pared 4 bases from V and 2 bases from J, leaving 16 bases between. This CDR3 contains 15 residues. Germline CDR1 reads SGHNT; CDR2 reads YYREEE (reference sequence). The CDR3 DNA follows: TGTGCCAGCAGCGGCGGGACTGATCTAGCCTACGAGCAGTACTTC. The encoded protein is CASSGGTDLAYEQYF. Full variable domain (rest looked up from reference TRBV5-4 and TRBJ2-7): ETGVTQSPTHLIKTRGQQVTLRCSSQSGHNTVSWYQQALGQGPQFIFQYYREEENGRGNFPPRFSGLQFPNYSSELNVNALELDDSALYLCASSGGTDLAYEQYFGPGTRLTVT.

The chain is built from TRBV2 and TRBJ2-1; 13 bases agree with TRBD2. The CDR3 contains 16 residues. Trimming removed 5 bases from V and 4 bases from J; junction bases left unmatched: 5. CDR1 and CDR2 (germline): SNHLY, FYNNEI. The CDR3 protein is CASSRGTSGIYNEQFF. As DNA, the CDR3 is TGTGCCAGCAGTAGGGGGACTAGCGGGATTTACAATGAGCAGTTCTTC.

This chain uses TRBV28 with TRBJ1-1; weak D call: TRBD1 (5 bases). The CDR3 consists of 15 residues. V was shortened by 4 bases and J by 3 bases, with 15 bases between the two germline ends. Germline CDR1 MDHEN, CDR2 SYDVKM. The CDR3 DNA is TGTGCCAGCAGTTCGGGCAGGGCCCGATACACTGAAGCTTTCTTT. This encodes CASSSGRARYTEAFF.

A single count supports this clone. This chain uses TRBV7-2 with TRBJ1-5, with D maybe TRBD1 (6 bases). This CDR3 is 15 amino acids long. Germline CDR1 SGHTA, CDR2 FQGNSA. Between the trimmed V and J ends, which lost 0 bases and 4 bases, there was a span of 10 bases. The chain's CDR3 is CASSLASGVNQPQHF. The CDR3 DNA reads TGTGCCAGCAGCTTAGCCTCAGGGGTTAATCAGCCCCAGCATTTT. Supplemented by reference TRBV7-2 and TRBJ1-5, the full variable domain reads GAGVSQSPSNKVTEKGKDVELRCDPISGHTALYWYRQSLGQGLEFLIYFQGNSAPDKSGLPSDRFSAERTGGSVSTLTIQRTQQEDSAVYLCASSLASGVNQPQHFGDGTRLSIL.

The V gene is TRBV7-2, the J gene TRBJ2-1; 8 bases map to TRBD1. CDR1 and CDR2 from the germline V gene are SGHTA and FQGNSA. This CDR3 has 16 amino acids. After removal of 5 bases from V and 8 bases from J, the junction contained 14 bases not matched to a gene. The CDR3 here is CASSIDRGRGIDEQFF. Here the CDR3 DNA reads TGTGCCAGCAGCATAGACAGGGGTAGAGGAATCGATGAGCAGTTCTTC.

This chain uses TRBV3-1 (or the pseudogene TRBV3-2) with TRBJ1-1, with D unclear. Germline CDR1 reads LGHDT; CDR2 reads YNNKEL (reference sequence). The CDR3 contains 14 residues. V was shortened by 1 base and J by 1 base, with 7 bases between the two germline ends. CDR3 sequence (DNA): TGTGCCAGCAGCCAAGTGTCGGGGAACACTGAAGCTTTCTTT. This translates into CASSQVSGNTEAFF.

The gene calls are TRBV9 and TRBJ1-3; weak D call: TRBD1 (6 bases). Per the germline V gene, CDR1 is SGDLS and CDR2 is YYNGEE. V lost 3 bases and J lost 0, with 13 bases in between. CDR3 size: 16 residues. CDR3 nucleotide sequence: TGTGCCAGCAGCGCCCGGGACATCATCTCTGGAAACACCATATATTTT. Its translation: CASSARDIISGNTIYF.

The rearrangement uses TRBV7-2 and TRBJ2-3; D is ambiguous. Germline V lookup: CDR1 SGHTA, CDR2 FQGNSA. The CDR3 totals 16 residues. Trimming took 1 base from V and 2 from J, leaving 13 bases between them. The CDR3 loop is CASSLGRGSFTDTQYF. CDR3 coding DNA: TGTGCCAGCAGCTTAGGTCGTGGTAGCTTCACAGATACGCAGTATTTT.

V and J are TRBV27 and TRBJ2-7; 7 nucleotides align to TRBD1. Germline CDR1 is MNHEY and CDR2 is SMNVEV (reference sequence). With V trimmed by 3 bases and J by 4 bases, 18 bases remained unmatched. The CDR3 has 18 amino acids. This chain's CDR3 is CASSFPLIWTGKSYEQYF. CDR3 sequence (DNA): TGTGCCAGCAGTTTCCCCCTTATCTGGACAGGCAAATCGTACGAGCAGTACTTC.

CDR3 region: CASSEIQGRNQPQHF. CDR3 sequence (DNA): TGTGCCAGCAGTGAGATACAGGGAAGGAATCAGCCCCAGCATTTT. V and J are TRBV6-1 and TRBJ1-5, with D tentatively TRBD1 (6 bases). The CDR3 consists of 15 residues. The V end lost 3 bases, the J end lost 4 bases, and 13 bases lay between the germline ends. The germline V gene has CDR1 MNHNS and CDR2 SASEGT.

CDR3 amino acids: CASSQRQGSGTEAFF. The CDR3 DNA reads as TGTGCCAGCAGCCAGCGACAGGGGTCGGGGACTGAAGCTTTCTTT. The rearrangement joins TRBV5-4 to TRBJ1-1; 8 positions match TRBD1. CDR1 SGHNT and CDR2 YYREEE come from the germline V gene (reference sequence). The CDR3 sequence is 15 residues long. Trimming removed 4 bases from V and 5 bases from J; junction bases left unmatched: 10.

The chain is built from TRBV5-4 and TRBJ2-7, with TRBD2 matching over 9 bases. The germline V gene encodes CDR1 SGHNT and CDR2 YYREEE (reference sequence). V shed 0 bases and J 2 bases; nucleotides not matched to a gene: 3. The CDR3 loop spans 15 amino acids. The DNA for the CDR3 is TGTGCCAGCAGCTTGGAAAAGCGGGGGGCCTACGAGCAGTACTTC. As protein: CASSLEKRGAYEQYF.

The chain uses TRBV28 and TRBJ1-1; a weak D match, TRBD1 (5 bases). CDR3 length: 13 residues. Germline V gives CDR1 MDHEN, CDR2 SYDVKM. V shed 7 bases and J shed 12 bases, with 21 bases lying between them. The CDR3: CASMTWGALKTFF. The CDR3 DNA follows: TGTGCCAGCATGACTTGGGGCGCTCTTAAGACTTTCTTT.

This rearrangement joins TRBV19 to TRBJ1-5; 8 nucleotides line up with TRBD1. With V trimmed by 7 bases and J by 6 bases, 5 bases remained unmatched. This CDR3 spans 13 amino acids. CDR1 and CDR2 from the germline V gene are LNHDA and SQIVND (reference sequence). CDR3 sequence: CASKGQEFQPQHF. In nucleotides, the CDR3 is TGTGCCAGTAAGGGACAGGAGTTTCAGCCCCAGCATTTT.

The rearrangement uses TRBV5-4 and TRBJ2-3; D ambiguous. The CDR3 loop spans 15 amino acids. V lost 0 bases and J lost 0, with 8 bases in between. CDR1 and CDR2 from the germline V gene are SGHNT and YYREEE (reference sequence). The CDR3 protein is CASSLGQASTDTQYF. The CDR3 coding sequence is TGTGCCAGCAGCTTGGGGCAGGCTAGCACAGATACGCAGTATTTT.

V and J are TRBV2 and TRBJ2-1, with TRBD2 matching 10 bases. Trimming took 5 bases from V and 8 from J; bases not matched to a gene: 3. Germline-derived CDR1 and CDR2 are SNHLY and FYNNEI. The CDR3 has 13 residues. The CDR3 sequence is CASSSGRAHEQFF. CDR3 sequence (DNA): TGTGCCAGCAGTAGCGGGAGGGCCCATGAGCAGTTCTTC.

This chain links TRBV30 with TRBJ1-4; 8 positions match TRBD1. This CDR3 is 14 amino acids long. Germline V CDR1 and CDR2: GTSNPN, SVGIG (reference sequence). V lost 4 bases and J lost 5; bases outside the gene matches: 6. In nucleotides, the CDR3 is TGTGCCTGGACTCTTCACAGGGGGAATGAAAAACTGTTTTTT. Its protein is CAWTLHRGNEKLFF.